This T cell receptor beta chain is from a study of T cells in Graves' hyperthyroidism and ophthalmopathy. Across the whole study: At initial diagnosis, before any treatment had begun, peripheral blood was obtained.

TCR beta CDR3 region amplification was performed from RNA transcripts. HTBI primers were used for first-round RT-PCR of the TCR CDR3. MiXCR was run by TCRdb on the multiplex PCR reads, yielding one entry per CDR3 protein. The repertoire holds about 480,000 distinct CDR3 sequences, with roughly an eighth as singletons. CDR3 length: 15 residues. V dropped 5 bases and J dropped 9; count of bases not matched to a gene: 13. CDR1 and CDR2 (germline): SGHAT, FQNNGV. Many counts were recorded for this clonotype. What it binds is unknown. Study-wide findings and caveats: Most thyroid clonotypes with frequency above 0.001 were detected in blood.

Exclusion followed for patients with uncontrolled infection, other autoimmune disease, pregnancy or lactation. The material sequenced was blood. The chain recombines TRBV11-2 with TRBJ2-4, with 7 bases matching TRBD2. The receptor comes from a woman between 18 and 30 years old with Graves' hyperthyroidism. CDR3 loop: CASSPIRTSVSIQYF. CDR3 in DNA: TGTGCCAGCAGCCCGATAAGGACTAGTGTGAGCATTCAGTACTTC.